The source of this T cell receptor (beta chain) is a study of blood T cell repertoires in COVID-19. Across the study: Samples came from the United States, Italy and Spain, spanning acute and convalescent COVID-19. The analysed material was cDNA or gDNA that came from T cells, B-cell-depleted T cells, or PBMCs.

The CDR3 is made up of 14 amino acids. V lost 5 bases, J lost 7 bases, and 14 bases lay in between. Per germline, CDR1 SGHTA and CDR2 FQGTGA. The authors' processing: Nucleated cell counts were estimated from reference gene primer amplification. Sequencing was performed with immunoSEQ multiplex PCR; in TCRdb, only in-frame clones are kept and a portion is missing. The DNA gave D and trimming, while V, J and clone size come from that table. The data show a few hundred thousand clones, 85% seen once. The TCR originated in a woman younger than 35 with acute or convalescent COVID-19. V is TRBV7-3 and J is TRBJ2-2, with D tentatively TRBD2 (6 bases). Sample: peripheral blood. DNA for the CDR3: TGTGCCAGCAGCACGGGCCCCGGGGGCGGGGAGCTGTTTTTT. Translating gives CASSTGPGGGELFF.